Sequencing of this TCR beta chain was carried out in a study of blood T cell repertoires in COVID-19. Whole-study context: The analysed material was cDNA or gDNA that came from T cells, B-cell-depleted T cells, or PBMCs.

Profiled with immunoSEQ multiplex PCR; TCRdb holds only in-frame clones, not every one. The profile covers about 76,000 clones, with nearly 80% appearing a single time and approximately 12% taken by the ten largest. Sequencing was performed on peripheral blood. This clonotype was obtained from a human donor in a cohort sampled during active COVID-19.

As DNA, the CDR3 is TGTGCCAGCAGCTTAGTGGCAGGGGGCCCCGGGCAGCCCCAGCATTTT. Translated: CASSLVAGGPGQPQHF. The V call is TRBV7-2, the J call TRBJ1-5; 8 bases line up with TRBD1. Germline V gene sequence: CDR1 SGHTA, CDR2 FQGNSA. J gave up 7 bases and V 1 base, and 9 bases lay outside the gene matches. The CDR3 has 16 amino acids.